A single sample is the source of the 32 T cell receptor beta chains below, sequenced in a study of technical replicates of blood from several donors. Sequenced by immunoSEQ multiplex PCR; TCRdb stores in-frame clones only, minus some. This table has under 100,000 clones, roughly 93% appearing once. Sequencing used T cells isolated from PBMCs. Receptors originate from a human donor in good health.

This chain uses TRBV5-1 with TRBJ2-3; 7 nucleotides line up with TRBD1. J gave up 2 bases and V 6 bases, and 12 bases lay outside the gene matches. The CDR3 has 16 amino acids. Germline values: CDR1 SGHRS, CDR2 YFSETQ. CDR3 sequence (DNA): TGCGCCAGCACCCTTTCCCTACAGGGGTTCACAGATACGCAGTATTTT. Residues: CASTLSLQGFTDTQYF.

The V and J genes are TRBV2 and TRBJ2-7; 10 bases are shared with TRBD1. This CDR3 spans 13 amino acids. Germline V gives CDR1 SNHLY, CDR2 FYNNEI. J gave up 3 bases and V 6 bases, and 2 bases lay outside the gene matches. The CDR3 bases are TGTGCCAGCAGAAGGACAGGGGGCTACGAGCAGTACTTC. This gives the protein CASRRTGGYEQYF.

V is TRBV11-3 and J is TRBJ2-7; unclear D gene. Germline V CDR1 and CDR2: SGHNT, YENEEA. This CDR3 is 12 amino acids long. Between the trimmed V and J ends, which lost 5 bases and 1 base, there was a span of 6 bases. CDR3 residues: CASSPTSYEQYF. CDR3 DNA sequence: TGTGCCAGCAGCCCTACGTCCTACGAGCAGTACTTC.

J is TRBJ2-3 and V is TRBV9, with 10 bases lining up with TRBD2. Germline lookup yields CDR1 SGDLS and CDR2 YYNGEE. The CDR3 loop spans 16 amino acids. Trimming took 3 bases from V and 3 from J; bases not matched to a gene: 7. In DNA, the CDR3 is TGTGCCAGCAGCGCGCAAGCGGGGGGGCTGACAGATACGCAGTATTTT. Translating gives CASSAQAGGLTDTQYF.

This clone came up a few times. The rearrangement joins TRBV28 to TRBJ1-2; TRBD1 might be the D (6 bases). Germline assignment: CDR1 MDHEN and CDR2 SYDVKM. CDR3 length equals 12 residues. V gave up 7 bases and J gave up 6 bases, with 12 bases separating them. CDR3 coding DNA: TGTGCCAGCACCCCAGGGGCAAATGGCTACACCTTC. Amino acid sequence: CASTPGANGYTF.

V and J are TRBV25-1 and TRBJ2-5; D may be TRBD1 (6 bases). CDR3 length equals 13 residues. From germline, CDR1 is MGHDK and CDR2 SYGVNS. The V and J ends lost 5 bases and 4 bases respectively, with 11 bases between them. Written as DNA, the CDR3 is TGTGCCAGCAGTCCCATCAGGGGAGAGACCCAGTACTTC. This gives the protein CASSPIRGETQYF.

The chain joins TRBV5-8 to TRBJ2-1; no reliable D call. Germline V gene data show CDR1 as SGHTS and CDR2 as YDEGEE. This CDR3 spans 13 amino acids. Trimming took off 1 base at V and 5 bases at J, with 7 bases between the two ends. CDR3 region: CASSLTTNNEQFF. The DNA of the CDR3 is TGTGCCAGCAGCTTGACTACCAACAATGAGCAGTTCTTC.

The J gene is TRBJ2-5, the V gene TRBV5-6; TRBD2 matches 16 bases. The CDR3 has 15 amino acids. The germline gives CDR1 SGHDT, CDR2 YYEEEE. With V trimmed by 4 bases and J by 5 bases, 2 bases remained unmatched. The CDR3 coding sequence is TGTGCCAGCAGCGGGACTAGCGGGGGGGTGGAGACCCAGTACTTC. This codes for CASSGTSGGVETQYF.

This chain uses TRBV9 with TRBJ2-3; TRBD1 might be the D (6 bases). The CDR3 is made up of 14 amino acids. CDR1 is SGDLS, CDR2 YYNGEE, per germline. V lost 3 bases to trimming and J lost 0 bases, with 8 bases between them. The CDR3 protein is CASSGGGSTDTQYF. The CDR3, as DNA: TGTGCCAGCAGCGGAGGGGGTAGCACAGATACGCAGTATTTT.

This chain uses TRBV5-1 with TRBJ2-5; 14 bases map to TRBD2. CDR1 is SGHRS and CDR2 is YFSETQ in the germline V gene. The CDR3 has 16 residues. With V trimmed by 5 bases and J by 5 bases, 8 bases remained unmatched. The CDR3, as DNA: TGCGCCAGCAGGCTGGGGACTAGCGGGAGTTTGGAGACCCAGTACTTC. It is translated as CASRLGTSGSLETQYF.

The chain couples TRBV28 to TRBJ1-1, with 7 bases that match TRBD1. Germline CDR1 is MDHEN and CDR2 is SYDVKM. V lost 6 bases, J lost 8 bases, and 6 bases stayed unmatched. This CDR3 is 12 amino acids long. The chain's CDR3 is CASSPPDREAFF. The CDR3 DNA reads as TGTGCCAGCAGCCCCCCGGACAGGGAAGCTTTCTTT.

The rearrangement joins TRBV28 to TRBJ1-5; 7 bases align to TRBD1. The CDR3 has 14 amino acids. CDR1 is MDHEN and CDR2 is SYDVKM in the germline V gene. The V gene end was trimmed by 7 bases and the J gene end by 5 bases; junction bases not matched to a gene: 8. The CDR3 here is CASNNHQGDQPQHF. The CDR3 DNA follows: TGTGCCAGCAATAATCACCAGGGGGATCAGCCCCAGCATTTT.

This rearrangement joins TRBV6-6 to TRBJ2-2; TRBD1 is a possible D gene (5 bases). From germline, CDR1 is MNHNY and CDR2 SVGAGI (reference sequence). Trimming removed 6 bases at V and 9 bases at J, with 17 bases between. The CDR3 spans 14 residues. The CDR3 protein is CASSLEWTTRELFF. In nucleotides, the CDR3 is TGTGCCAGCAGCCTCGAGTGGACAACCAGGGAGCTGTTTTTT.

This clone was picked up one time. The chain combines TRBV10-3 with TRBJ2-7; 8 positions agree with TRBD1. CDR3 size: 12 residues. Germline V gene lookup returns CDR1 ENHRY and CDR2 SYGVKD. Unmatched junction bases numbered 9, after V lost 10 bases and J lost 7 bases. CDR3 bases: TGTGCCACACAGGGGGGCGGGTATGAGCAGTACTTC. Translated: CATQGGGYEQYF.

The chain employs TRBV6-5 and TRBJ1-2, with 7 bases identical to TRBD1. The germline V gene has CDR1 MNHEY and CDR2 SVGAGI. V lost 8 bases, J lost 5 bases, and 8 bases stayed unmatched. The length of the CDR3 is 13 residues. The CDR3 loop is CASRSGGRYGYTF. In DNA form, the CDR3 reads TGTGCCAGCCGTTCAGGGGGGCGATATGGCTACACCTTC.

This clone was found a few times. V and J are TRBV29-1 and TRBJ1-1; D gene uncertain. This CDR3 is 13 amino acids long. Trimming shortened V by 3 bases and J by 2 bases, and 10 bases separated the two germline ends. Germline V gene lookup returns CDR1 SQVTM and CDR2 ANQGSEA. The CDR3 sequence: CSVDGDLNTEAFF. DNA of the CDR3: TGCAGCGTTGACGGGGATTTAAACACTGAAGCTTTCTTT.

This clone was recorded once. J is TRBJ2-2 and V is TRBV2; TRBD2 aligns across 10 bases. The V gene's germline CDR1 is SNHLY and CDR2 FYNNEI. The CDR3 length is 15 residues. The V and J ends lost 7 bases and 2 bases, in that order; junction bases with no gene match: 4. The CDR3 coding sequence is TGTGCCAGCATTCTAGCGGGAGATAACACCGGGGAGCTGTTTTTT. The encoded protein is CASILAGDNTGELFF.

V is TRBV9 and J is TRBJ2-1, with 15 bases lining up with TRBD2. J gave up 5 bases and V 3 bases, and 9 bases lay outside the gene matches. Germline V CDR1 and CDR2: SGDLS, YYNGEE. The CDR3 length is 18 residues. This CDR3 is CASSALGLAGGLNNEQFF. CDR3 nucleotides: TGTGCCAGCAGCGCGCTTGGACTAGCGGGGGGGTTAAACAATGAGCAGTTCTTC. Combining the CDR3 with reference TRBV9 and TRBJ2-1 gives the whole variable domain DSGVTQTPKHLITATGQRVTLRCSPRSGDLSVYWYQQSLDQGLQFLIQYYNGEERAKGNILERFSAQQFPDLHSELNLSSLELGDSALYFCASSALGLAGGLNNEQFFGPGTRLTVL.

V is TRBV10-2 and J is TRBJ1-5, with 8 bases that match TRBD1. The germline V gene encodes CDR1 WSHSY and CDR2 SAAADI. The CDR3 runs to 13 residues. With V trimmed by 7 bases and J by 6 bases, 5 bases remained unmatched. The CDR3 DNA is TGCGCCAGCACGGACAGGGTTGCTCAGCCCCAGCATTTT. Amino acid sequence: CASTDRVAQPQHF.

The chain carries TRBV5-5 and TRBJ2-1; unclear D gene. Germline CDR1 reads SGHKS; CDR2 reads YYEKEE (reference sequence). The CDR3 is 14 amino acids. Trimming removed 0 bases from V and 9 bases from J, with 13 bases in between. CDR3 region: CASSLARSSGEQFF. CDR3 nucleotide sequence: TGTGCCAGCAGCTTGGCCCGGTCTTCAGGTGAGCAGTTCTTC.

The rearrangement uses TRBV7-9 and TRBJ1-6; D gene uncertain. This CDR3 comprises 14 residues. The germline CDR1 and CDR2 sequences are SEHNR and FQNEAQ (reference sequence). The germline V and J ends were trimmed by 2 bases and 5 bases, with 7 bases remaining between them. CDR3 sequence reads: CASSLLEDNSPLHF. In DNA form, the CDR3 reads TGTGCCAGCAGCTTACTGGAGGATAATTCACCCCTCCACTTT.

The J gene is TRBJ1-5, the V gene TRBV7-9; maybe TRBD1 (5 bases). This CDR3 is 15 amino acids long. V lost 0 bases to trimming and J lost 4 bases, with 10 bases between them. The V gene's germline CDR1 is SEHNR and CDR2 FQNEAQ (reference sequence). CDR3 residues: CASSLAHGGNQPQHF. The CDR3 DNA reads as TGTGCCAGCAGCTTAGCGCACGGGGGAAATCAGCCCCAGCATTTT.

The chain joins TRBV10-3 to TRBJ2-3, with 14 bases identical to TRBD2. J was trimmed by 3 bases and V by 4 bases; bases with no gene match: 0. CDR1 is ENHRY and CDR2 is SYGVKD in the germline V gene. The CDR3 contains 15 residues. The CDR3 region is CAISGLAGGTDTQYF. The CDR3 nucleotides read TGTGCCATCAGTGGACTAGCGGGAGGGACAGATACGCAGTATTTT.

The chain joins TRBV27 to TRBJ1-5, with D possibly matching TRBD1 (5 bases). Germline V gene lookup returns CDR1 MNHEY and CDR2 SMNVEV (reference sequence). This CDR3 has 16 amino acids. Trimming took off 0 bases at V and 3 bases at J, with 12 bases between the two ends. The CDR3 nucleotides are TGTGCCAGCAGTTTATCGTTGCGCAGGGTCAATCAGCCCCAGCATTTT. This translates into CASSLSLRRVNQPQHF.

This chain joins TRBV6-4 and TRBJ2-7; 7 nucleotides agree with TRBD1. The CDR3 is made up of 16 amino acids. The V gene end was trimmed by 5 bases and the J gene end by 3 bases; junction bases not matched to a gene: 13. CDR1 and CDR2 (germline): MRHNA, SNTAGT. The CDR3, as DNA: TGTGCCAGCAGTAGGGTTACGGGACAGATCTACTACGAGCAGTACTTC. It encodes CASSRVTGQIYYEQYF.

The chain combines TRBV6-6 with TRBJ2-3, with 10 positions matching TRBD1. The CDR3 sequence is 13 residues long. From germline, CDR1 is MNHNY and CDR2 SVGAGI (reference sequence). The CDR3 coding sequence is TGTGCTTGCGGACAGGGGGACTCAGATACGCAGTATTTT. As protein: CACGQGDSDTQYF.

The chain uses TRBV5-4 and TRBJ2-2; tentatively, D is TRBD2 (6 bases). The CDR3 totals 13 residues. The V and J ends lost 10 bases and 3 bases respectively, with 13 bases between them. CDR1 is SGHNT, CDR2 YYREEE, per germline (reference sequence). The CDR3 bases are TGTGCCTGCCACGGAGGGGACACCGGGGAGCTGTTTTTT. It yields the protein CACHGGDTGELFF.

This chain uses TRBV6-4 with TRBJ2-7; 7 bases align to TRBD1. The CDR3 is 16 residues long. V lost 7 bases to trimming and J lost 3 bases; unmatched junction nucleotides: 15. Germline V gives CDR1 MRHNA, CDR2 SNTAGT. CDR3 sequence: CASTANSDRTNYEQYF. In DNA, the CDR3 is TGTGCCAGCACCGCCAACTCGGACAGGACGAACTACGAGCAGTACTTC.

A single count supports this clone. V gene TRBV7-9 combines with J gene TRBJ2-7, with D maybe TRBD2 (6 bases). Germline loops: CDR1 SEHNR, CDR2 FQNEAQ (reference sequence). V lost 2 bases to trimming and J lost 2 bases, with 10 bases between them. This CDR3 spans 14 amino acids. The CDR3 nucleotides read TGTGCCAGCAGCTTAACTAGCTACCCCTACGAGCAGTACTTC. This encodes CASSLTSYPYEQYF.

V gene TRBV6-5 combines with J gene TRBJ2-1, with D unclear. The V end lost 6 bases, the J end lost 3 bases, and 9 bases lay between the germline ends. The CDR3 is 13 residues long. From germline, CDR1 is MNHEY and CDR2 SVGAGI. The CDR3 nucleotides are TGTGCCAGCAGCACGCCCGGCTACAATGAGCAGTTCTTC. Residues: CASSTPGYNEQFF.

The rearrangement links TRBV11-1 to TRBJ1-1; 7 nucleotides align to TRBD1. The CDR3 covers 12 residues. Trimming took 4 bases from V and 8 from J; bases not matched to a gene: 4. CDR1 and CDR2 from the germline V gene are SGHAT and FQDESV (reference sequence). CDR3 in amino acids: CASSSDREEAFF. In DNA form, the CDR3 reads TGTGCCAGCAGCTCCGACAGGGAGGAAGCTTTCTTT.

The chain employs TRBV9 and TRBJ2-1; 7 bases fit TRBD2. CDR1 and CDR2 (germline): SGDLS, YYNGEE. V dropped 3 bases and J dropped 1; count of bases not matched to a gene: 4. The CDR3 consists of 15 residues. The CDR3 protein is CASSEGLPSYNEQFF. The CDR3 bases are TGTGCCAGCAGCGAGGGACTACCATCCTACAATGAGCAGTTCTTC.